This is a list of T cell receptor beta chains from one sample in a study of shared clonotypes between healthy human individuals. Generated by immunoSEQ multiplex PCR, the TCRdb table keeps only in-frame clones and is missing some. The data show a few million clones, around 93% seen once. Material: naive CD8+ T cells from PBMCs. These receptors came from a man between 18 and 29 years old in good health. Some clones in this sample may be carry-over from other donors' samples. CDR3s include the opening cysteine and the closing phenylalanine or tryptophan. The order of the fields is V gene, D gene, clone size, J gene, CDR3 protein, CDR3 DNA. D genes are given only for firm matches. Not every row has a clone size; where given, it reads once, few, many or a size class.

>TRBV6-5|-|-|TRBJ2-3
CASSSQGTDTQYF
TGTGCCAGCAGTTCTCAGGGTACAGATACGCAGTATTTT
>TRBV12-5|TRBD1|-|TRBJ1-1
CASGSDYRGAMNTEAFF
TGTGCTAGTGGTTCCGATTACAGGGGGGCCATGAACACTGAAGCTTTCTTT
>TRBV9|-|-|TRBJ2-7
CASSSRGYEQYF
TGTGCCAGCAGCTCCAGGGGCTACGAGCAGTACTTC
>TRBV13|-|-|TRBJ2-7
CASSLGSGVAYEQYF
TGTGCCAGCAGCTTAGGAAGTGGTGTGGCCTACGAGCAGTACTTC
>TRBV6-6|TRBD1|-|TRBJ2-7
CASSSRTGYSVEQYF
TGTGCCAGCAGTTCCAGGACAGGGTATTCGGTCGAGCAGTACTTC
>TRBV5-1|-|-|TRBJ2-2
CASSLSGELFF
TGCGCCAGCAGCTTGAGCGGGGAGCTGTTTTTT
>TRBV7-8|TRBD2|-|TRBJ2-7
CASSLAPETSAKTYEQYF
TGTGCCAGCAGCTTAGCCCCTGAGACTAGCGCAAAGACCTACGAGCAGTACTTC
>TRBV19|TRBD1|-|TRBJ1-5
CASSIWDRALPQHF
TGTGCCAGTAGTATCTGGGACAGGGCGCTCCCCCAGCATTTT
>TRBV27|-|-|TRBJ1-1
CASSTRLGTEAFF
TGTGCCAGCAGTACCCGTCTTGGCACTGAAGCTTTCTTT
>TRBV7-9|-|once|TRBJ2-7
CASSTGDYEQYF
TGTGCCAGCAGCACCGGGGACTACGAGCAGTACTTC
>TRBV2|-|-|TRBJ1-1
CASSTRTFDTEAFF
TGTGCCAGCAGTACCCGGACATTCGACACTGAAGCTTTCTTT
>TRBV28|-|-|TRBJ2-5
CASSPSPGRRVGETQYF
TGTGCCAGCAGTCCATCTCCGGGACGGAGGGTCGGGGAGACCCAGTACTTC
>TRBV28|-|-|TRBJ2-7
CASSFGGVTDEQYF
TGTGCCAGCAGTTTCGGAGGGGTCACCGACGAGCAGTACTTC
>TRBV27|TRBD1|-|TRBJ2-1
CASHRGNEQFF
TGTGCCAGCCACAGGGGAAATGAGCAGTTCTTC
>TRBV2|-|-|TRBJ1-1
CASSGGFLNTEAFF
TGTGCCAGCAGTGGTGGGTTTTTGAACACTGAAGCTTTCTTT
>TRBV28|TRBD2|-|TRBJ2-7
CASSLLGNRDYHYEQYF
TGTGCCAGCAGTTTATTAGGGAACCGGGACTACCACTACGAGCAGTACTTC
>TRBV30|-|-|TRBJ2-2
CAWSALNTGELFF
TGTGCCTGGAGCGCTCTCAACACCGGGGAGCTGTTTTTT
>TRBV4-1|-|-|TRBJ2-7
CASSQIASVGYEQYF
TGCGCCAGCAGCCAAATAGCTAGCGTAGGCTACGAGCAGTACTTC
>TRBV20-1|-|few|TRBJ2-7
CSASIGGEQYF
TGCAGTGCTAGTATCGGGGGCGAGCAGTACTTC
>TRBV28|-|-|TRBJ2-7
CASSFSPDTSLYEQYF
TGTGCCAGCAGTTTTTCGCCAGACACAAGCCTTTACGAGCAGTACTTC